This T cell receptor (beta chain) was obtained from a study of control samples from healthy donors and cancer patients. The table came from immunoSEQ multiplex PCR; TCRdb's copy has only in-frame clones and leaves some out. The repertoire holds about 40,000 clones, with 80% to 95% as singletons. V was shortened by 0 bases and J by 9 bases, with 21 bases between the two germline ends. Per the germline V gene, CDR1 is LGHNA and CDR2 is YSLEER. The CDR3 has 17 residues. This chain links TRBV4-3 with TRBJ2-4; possibly TRBD2 for D (6 bases). The specimen was blood. The TCR was taken from a woman aged 50 to 60 in good health. The CDR3 coding sequence is TGCGCCAGCAGCCAAGAGAGACTAGTTCTTGGGGGGTTCATTCAGTACTTC. As protein: CASSQERLVLGGFIQYF.